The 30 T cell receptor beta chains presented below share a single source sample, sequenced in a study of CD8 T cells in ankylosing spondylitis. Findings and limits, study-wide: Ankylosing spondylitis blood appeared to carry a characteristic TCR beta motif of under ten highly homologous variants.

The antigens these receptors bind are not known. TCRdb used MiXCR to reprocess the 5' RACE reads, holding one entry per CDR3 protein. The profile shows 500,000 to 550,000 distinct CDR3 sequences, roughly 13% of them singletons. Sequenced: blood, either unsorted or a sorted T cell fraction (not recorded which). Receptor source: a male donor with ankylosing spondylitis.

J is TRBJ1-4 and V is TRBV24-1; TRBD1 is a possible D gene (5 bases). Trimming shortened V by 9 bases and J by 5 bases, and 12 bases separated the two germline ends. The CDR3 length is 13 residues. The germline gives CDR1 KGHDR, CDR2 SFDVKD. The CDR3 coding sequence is TGTGCCACCCGAGGGACGGGGAATGAAAAACTGTTTTTT. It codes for CATRGTGNEKLFF.

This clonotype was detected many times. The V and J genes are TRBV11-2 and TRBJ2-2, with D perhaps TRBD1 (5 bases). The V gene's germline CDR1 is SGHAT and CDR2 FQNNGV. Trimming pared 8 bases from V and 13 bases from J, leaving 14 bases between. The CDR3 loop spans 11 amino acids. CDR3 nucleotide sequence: TGTGCCAGCCTTAGGGGCCCCCGGCTGTTTTTT. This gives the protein CASLRGPRLFF. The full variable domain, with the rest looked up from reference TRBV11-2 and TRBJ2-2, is EAGVAQSPRYKIIEKRQSVAFWCNPISGHATLYWYQQILGQGPKLLIQFQNNGVVDDSQLPKDRFSAERLKGVDSTLKIQPAKLEDSAVYLCASLRGPRLFFGEGSRLTVL.

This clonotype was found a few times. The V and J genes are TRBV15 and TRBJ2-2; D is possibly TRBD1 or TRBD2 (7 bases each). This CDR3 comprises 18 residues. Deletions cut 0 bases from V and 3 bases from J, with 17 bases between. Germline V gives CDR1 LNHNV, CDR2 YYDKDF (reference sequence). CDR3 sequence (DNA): TGTGCCACCAGCAGAGATCGCGGGAGACAGGGATACACCGGGGAGCTGTTTTTT. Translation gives CATSRDRGRQGYTGELFF.

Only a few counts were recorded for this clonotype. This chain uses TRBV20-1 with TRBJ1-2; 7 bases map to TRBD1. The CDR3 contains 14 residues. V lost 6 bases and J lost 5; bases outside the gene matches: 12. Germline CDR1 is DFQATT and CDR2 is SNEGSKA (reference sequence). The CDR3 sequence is CSAHPAGTVYGYTF. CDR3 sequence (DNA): TGCAGTGCCCACCCAGCAGGGACAGTTTATGGCTACACCTTC.

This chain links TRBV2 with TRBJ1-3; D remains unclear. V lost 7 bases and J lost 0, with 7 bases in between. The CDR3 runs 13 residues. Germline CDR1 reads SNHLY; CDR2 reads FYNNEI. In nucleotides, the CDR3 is TGTGCCAGCATGCGGGACTCTGGAAACACCATATATTTT. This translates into CASMRDSGNTIYF.

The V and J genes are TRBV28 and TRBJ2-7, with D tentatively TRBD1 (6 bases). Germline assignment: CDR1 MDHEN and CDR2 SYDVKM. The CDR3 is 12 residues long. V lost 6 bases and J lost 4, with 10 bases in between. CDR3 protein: CASSTQGYEQYV. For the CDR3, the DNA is TGTGCCAGCAGCACACAGGGTTACGAGCAGTACGTC.

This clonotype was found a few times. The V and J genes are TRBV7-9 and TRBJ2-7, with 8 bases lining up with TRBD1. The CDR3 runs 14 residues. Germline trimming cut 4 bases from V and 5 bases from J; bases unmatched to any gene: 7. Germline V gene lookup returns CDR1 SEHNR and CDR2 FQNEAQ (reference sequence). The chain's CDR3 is CASSSKDREDEQYF. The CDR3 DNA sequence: TGTGCCAGCAGCTCCAAGGACAGGGAGGACGAGCAGTACTTC.

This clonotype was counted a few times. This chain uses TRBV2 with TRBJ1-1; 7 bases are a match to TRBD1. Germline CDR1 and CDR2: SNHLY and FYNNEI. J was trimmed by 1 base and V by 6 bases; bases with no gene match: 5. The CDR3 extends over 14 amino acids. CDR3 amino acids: CASRGWTGNTEAFF. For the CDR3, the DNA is TGTGCCAGCAGGGGTTGGACAGGGAACACTGAAGCTTTCTTT.

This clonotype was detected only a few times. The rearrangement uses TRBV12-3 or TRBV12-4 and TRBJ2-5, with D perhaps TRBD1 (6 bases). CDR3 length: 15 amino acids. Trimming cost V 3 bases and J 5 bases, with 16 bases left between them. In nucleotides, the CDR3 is TGTGCCAGCAGTTTGGGGGCCCTAGGTGTGGAGACCCAGTACTTC. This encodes CASSLGALGVETQYF.

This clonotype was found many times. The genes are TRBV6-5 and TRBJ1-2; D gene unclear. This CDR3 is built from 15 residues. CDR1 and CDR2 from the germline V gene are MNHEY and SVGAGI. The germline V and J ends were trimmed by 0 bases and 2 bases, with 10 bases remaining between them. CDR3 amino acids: CASSYSRTANYGYTF. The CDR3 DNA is TGTGCCAGCAGTTACTCGAGAACAGCCAACTATGGCTACACCTTC.

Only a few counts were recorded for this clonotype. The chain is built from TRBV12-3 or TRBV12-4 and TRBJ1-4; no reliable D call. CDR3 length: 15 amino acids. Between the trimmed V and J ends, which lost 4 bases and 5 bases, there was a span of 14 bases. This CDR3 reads CASSWVALNNEKLFF. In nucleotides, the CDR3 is TGTGCCAGCAGTTGGGTAGCCCTAAACAATGAAAAACTGTTTTTT.

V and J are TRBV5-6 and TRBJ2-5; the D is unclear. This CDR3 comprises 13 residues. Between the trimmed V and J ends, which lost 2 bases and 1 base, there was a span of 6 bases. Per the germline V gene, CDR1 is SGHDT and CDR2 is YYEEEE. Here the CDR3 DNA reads TGTGCCAGCAGCTTCTATTTCCAAGAGACCCAGTACTTC. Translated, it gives CASSFYFQETQYF.

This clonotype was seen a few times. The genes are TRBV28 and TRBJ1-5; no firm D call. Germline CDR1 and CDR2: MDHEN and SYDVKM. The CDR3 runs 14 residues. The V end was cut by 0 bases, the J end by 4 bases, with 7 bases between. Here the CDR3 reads CASSLWGENQPQHF. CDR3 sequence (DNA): TGTGCCAGCAGTTTATGGGGCGAGAATCAGCCCCAGCATTTT.

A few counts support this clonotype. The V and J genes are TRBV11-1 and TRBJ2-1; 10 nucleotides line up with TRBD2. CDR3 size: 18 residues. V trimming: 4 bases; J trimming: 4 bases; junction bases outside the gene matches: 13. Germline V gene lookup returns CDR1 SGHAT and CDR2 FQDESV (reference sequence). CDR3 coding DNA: TGTGCCAGCAGCTCGGGACTAAGGCTAGCGGGGGCTTACAATGAGCAGTTCTTC. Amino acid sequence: CASSSGLRLAGAYNEQFF.

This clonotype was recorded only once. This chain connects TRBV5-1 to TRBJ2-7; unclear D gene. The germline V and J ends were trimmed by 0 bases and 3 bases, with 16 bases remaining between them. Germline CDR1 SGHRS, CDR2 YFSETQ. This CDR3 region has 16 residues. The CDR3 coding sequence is TGCGCCAGCAGCTTGGCTTCAGGACGGTCGGGCTACGAGCAGTACTTC. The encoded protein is CASSLASGRSGYEQYF.

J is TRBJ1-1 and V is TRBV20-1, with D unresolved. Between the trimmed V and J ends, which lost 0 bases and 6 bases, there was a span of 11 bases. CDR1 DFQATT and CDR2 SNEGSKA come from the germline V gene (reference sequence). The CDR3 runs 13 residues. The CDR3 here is CSARDTGIAEAFF. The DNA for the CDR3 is TGCAGTGCTAGAGATACGGGAATCGCTGAAGCTTTCTTT.

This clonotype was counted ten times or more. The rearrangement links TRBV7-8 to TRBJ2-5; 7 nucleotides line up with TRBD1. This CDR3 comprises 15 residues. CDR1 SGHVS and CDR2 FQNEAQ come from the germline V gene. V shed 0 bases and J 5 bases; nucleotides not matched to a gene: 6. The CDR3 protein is CASSLASGQDETQYF. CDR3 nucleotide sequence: TGTGCCAGCAGCTTAGCCTCAGGACAGGATGAGACCCAGTACTTC.

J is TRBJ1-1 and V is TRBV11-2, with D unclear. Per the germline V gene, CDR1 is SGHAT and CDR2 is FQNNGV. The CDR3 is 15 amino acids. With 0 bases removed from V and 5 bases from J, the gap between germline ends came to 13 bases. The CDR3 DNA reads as TGTGCCAGCAGCTTAGAGGCGGCGGCCGGTACTGAAGCTTTCTTT. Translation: CASSLEAAAGTEAFF.

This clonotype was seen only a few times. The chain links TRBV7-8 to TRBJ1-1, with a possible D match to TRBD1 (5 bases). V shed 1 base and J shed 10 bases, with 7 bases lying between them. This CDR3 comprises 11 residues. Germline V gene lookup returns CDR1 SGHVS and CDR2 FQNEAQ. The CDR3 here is CASSLGRVAFF. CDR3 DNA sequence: TGTGCCAGCAGCTTAGGCAGGGTAGCTTTCTTT.

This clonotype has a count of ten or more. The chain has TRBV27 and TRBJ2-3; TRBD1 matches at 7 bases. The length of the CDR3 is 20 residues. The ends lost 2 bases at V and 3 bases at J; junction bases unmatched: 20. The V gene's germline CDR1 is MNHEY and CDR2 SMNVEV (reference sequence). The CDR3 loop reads CASSLGDLTSDRVGTDTQYF. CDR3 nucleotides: TGTGCCAGCAGTTTAGGTGACCTAACATCCGACAGGGTAGGGACAGATACGCAGTATTTT.

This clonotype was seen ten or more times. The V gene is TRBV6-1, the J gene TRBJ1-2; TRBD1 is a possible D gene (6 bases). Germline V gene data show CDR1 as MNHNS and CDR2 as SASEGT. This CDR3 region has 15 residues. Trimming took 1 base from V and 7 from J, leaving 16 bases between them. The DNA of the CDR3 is TGTGCCAGCAGTGAAGATTTACTGGGGGCAAGTGGCTACACCTTC. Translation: CASSEDLLGASGYTF.

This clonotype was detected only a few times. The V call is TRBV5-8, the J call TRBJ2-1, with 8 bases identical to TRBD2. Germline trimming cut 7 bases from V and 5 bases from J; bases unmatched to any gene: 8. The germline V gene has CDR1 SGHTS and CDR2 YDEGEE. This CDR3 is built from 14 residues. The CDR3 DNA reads TGTGCCAGCGGCCGGCTAGCGGGCAACAATGAGCAGTTCTTC. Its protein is CASGRLAGNNEQFF.

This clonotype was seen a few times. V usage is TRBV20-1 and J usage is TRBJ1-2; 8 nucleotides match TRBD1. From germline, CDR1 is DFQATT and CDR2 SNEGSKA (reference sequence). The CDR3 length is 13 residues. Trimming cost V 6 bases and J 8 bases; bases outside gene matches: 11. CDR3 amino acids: CSAALQGGEGYTF. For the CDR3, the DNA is TGCAGTGCGGCGTTACAGGGGGGAGAGGGCTACACCTTC.

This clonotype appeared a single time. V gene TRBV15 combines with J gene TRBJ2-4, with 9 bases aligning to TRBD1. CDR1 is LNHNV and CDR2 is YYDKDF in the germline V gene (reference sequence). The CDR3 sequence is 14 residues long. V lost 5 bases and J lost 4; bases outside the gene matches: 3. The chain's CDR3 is CATSWTGEKNIQYF. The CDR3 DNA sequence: TGTGCCACCAGCTGGACAGGGGAAAAAAACATTCAGTACTTC.

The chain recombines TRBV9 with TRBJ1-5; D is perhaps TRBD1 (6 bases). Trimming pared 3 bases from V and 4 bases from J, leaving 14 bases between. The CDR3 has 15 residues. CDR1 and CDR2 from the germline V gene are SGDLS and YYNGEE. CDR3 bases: TGTGCCAGCAGCGCCAATCCAGGGGCAAATCAGCCCCAGCATTTT. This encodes CASSANPGANQPQHF.

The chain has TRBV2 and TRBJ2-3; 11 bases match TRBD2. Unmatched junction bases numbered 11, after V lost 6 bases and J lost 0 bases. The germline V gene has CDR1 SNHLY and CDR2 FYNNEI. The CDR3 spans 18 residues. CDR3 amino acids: CASRGYQLAGDSTDTQYF. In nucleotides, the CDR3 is TGTGCCAGCAGGGGCTACCAACTAGCGGGGGACAGCACAGATACGCAGTATTTT.

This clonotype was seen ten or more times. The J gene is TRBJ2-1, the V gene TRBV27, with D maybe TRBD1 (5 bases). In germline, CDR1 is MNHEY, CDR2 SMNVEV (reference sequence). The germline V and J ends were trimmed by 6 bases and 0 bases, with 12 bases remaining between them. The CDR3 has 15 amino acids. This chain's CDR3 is CASRQGMSSYNEQFF. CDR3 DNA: TGTGCCAGCAGGCAGGGAATGAGCTCCTACAATGAGCAGTTCTTC.

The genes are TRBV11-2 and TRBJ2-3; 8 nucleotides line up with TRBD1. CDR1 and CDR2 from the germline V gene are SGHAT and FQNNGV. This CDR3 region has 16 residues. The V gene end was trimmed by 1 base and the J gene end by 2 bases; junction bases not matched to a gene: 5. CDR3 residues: CASSLVSGGYTDTQYF. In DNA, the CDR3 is TGTGCCAGCAGCTTAGTCTCAGGGGGCTACACAGATACGCAGTATTTT.

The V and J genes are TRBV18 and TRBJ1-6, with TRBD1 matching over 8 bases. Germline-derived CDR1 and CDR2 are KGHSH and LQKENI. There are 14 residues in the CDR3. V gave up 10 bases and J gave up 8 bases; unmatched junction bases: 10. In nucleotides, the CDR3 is TGTGCCACCAATCCCGGGACAGGCGATTCACCCCTCCACTTT. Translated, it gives CATNPGTGDSPLHF.

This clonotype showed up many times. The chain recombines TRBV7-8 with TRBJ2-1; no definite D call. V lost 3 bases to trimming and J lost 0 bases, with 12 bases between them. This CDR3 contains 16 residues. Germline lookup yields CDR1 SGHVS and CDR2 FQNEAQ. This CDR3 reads CASSFHSSSSYNEQFF. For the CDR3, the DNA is TGTGCCAGCAGCTTCCACAGCAGTAGCTCCTACAATGAGCAGTTCTTC.